The 11 T cell receptor beta chains reported below all come from one sample, sequenced in a study of shared clonotypes between healthy human individuals. The table came from immunoSEQ multiplex PCR; TCRdb's copy has only in-frame clones and leaves some out. The sample carries approximately 2,300,000 clones, roughly 92% recorded once. Sample: naive CD4+ T cells from PBMCs. Subset here: CD45RA+ positively selected. These receptors all stem from a man younger than 30 in good health. Some clones in this sample may be carry-over from other donors' samples.

CDR3 sequence: CASRGISPDSNQPQHF. The DNA for the CDR3 is TGTGCCAGCAGAGGTATTTCACCAGATAGCAATCAGCCCCAGCATTTT. The rearrangement links TRBV27 to TRBJ1-5; D uncertain. CDR1 and CDR2 (germline): MNHEY, SMNVEV (reference sequence). The V end lost 6 bases, the J end lost 0 bases, and 15 bases lay between the germline ends. This CDR3 spans 16 amino acids.

Concerning this clone: The junction departs from the called germline gene at one end, perhaps through a read error. The chain uses TRBV20-1 and TRBJ2-3; the match to TRBD2 covers 9 bases. The CDR3 extends over 11 amino acids. Germline V lookup: CDR1 DFQATT, CDR2 SNEGSKA (reference sequence). The CDR3 region is CSAGTSQKLFF. The CDR3 region has the DNA TGCAGTGCCGGGACTAGCCAGAAGCTATTTTTT.

CDR3 in DNA: TGCGCCAGCAGTCCCGGGACACGGACCTGGGGCCCCCAAGAGACCCAGTACTTC. It translates to CASSPGTRTWGPQETQYF. The genes are TRBV10-1 and TRBJ2-5, with a possible D match to TRBD1 (6 bases). The CDR3 has 18 amino acids. V dropped 5 bases and J dropped 1 base, with 23 bases sitting between them. Germline CDR1 reads WNHNN; CDR2 reads SYGVQD (reference sequence).

This chain links TRBV9 with TRBJ2-1, with 9 bases lining up with TRBD2. V was clipped by 3 bases and J by 3 bases; unmatched bases: 10. CDR3 length: 17 residues. Germline V gene lookup returns CDR1 SGDLS and CDR2 YYNGEE. The CDR3 region is CASSAPLAGEGYNEQFF. The CDR3 DNA is TGTGCCAGCAGCGCCCCCTTAGCGGGAGAAGGCTACAATGAGCAGTTCTTC.

This sequence joins TRBV21-1 and TRBJ2-7; the table names TRBD1, a call not compared with the DNA. TRBV21-1 is a listed pseudogene. The CDR3 consists of 16 residues. In DNA form, the CDR3 reads TGTGCCAGCAGCAAGTGGTATTGGGGCTTCTCCTACGAGCAGTACTTC. It codes for CASSKWYWGFSYEQYF.

The chain employs TRBV6-6 and TRBJ2-5; D is perhaps TRBD2 (6 bases). The CDR3 totals 16 residues. CDR1 is MNHNY and CDR2 is SVGAGI in the germline V gene (reference sequence). V lost 4 bases and J lost 2, with 17 bases in between. The CDR3 nucleotides read TGTGCCAGCAGTTGGGCTATGGGGACTTCACAAGAGACCCAGTACTTC. It is translated as CASSWAMGTSQETQYF.

This clone showed up just once. The V and J genes are TRBV11-2 and TRBJ2-7; either TRBD1 or TRBD2 may fit D (5 bases each). The V gene's germline CDR1 is SGHAT and CDR2 FQNNGV. V was clipped by 1 base and J by 3 bases, with 10 bases between them. The CDR3 has 14 residues. This CDR3 is CASSLGPGLYEQYF. CDR3 in DNA: TGTGCCAGCAGCTTAGGCCCGGGGCTCTACGAGCAGTACTTC.

This sequence joins TRBV18 and TRBJ1-3; D is ambiguous. Looked up from germline, CDR1 is KGHSH and CDR2 is LQKENI. The CDR3 has 17 residues. Between the trimmed V and J ends, which lost 1 base and 0 bases, there was a span of 13 bases. CDR3 sequence: CASSPLPQKSSGNTIYF. The DNA of the CDR3 is TGTGCCAGCTCACCACTTCCTCAGAAGAGCTCTGGAAACACCATATATTTT.

The V call is TRBV19, the J call TRBJ2-3; 11 bases map to TRBD2. This CDR3 is 16 amino acids long. V gave up 5 bases and J gave up 6 bases; unmatched junction bases: 10. Looked up from germline, CDR1 is LNHDA and CDR2 is SQIVND (reference sequence). CDR3 sequence reads: CASSRLAGGPGDTQYF. The CDR3 region has the DNA TGTGCCAGTAGTCGGTTAGCGGGAGGGCCAGGGGATACGCAGTATTTT.

V usage is TRBV11-3 and J usage is TRBJ2-7, with 7 bases fitting TRBD2. Germline V lookup: CDR1 SGHNT, CDR2 YENEEA. Trimming cost V 0 bases and J 6 bases; bases outside gene matches: 8. The length of the CDR3 is 15 residues. In nucleotides, the CDR3 is TGTGCCAGCAGCTTAGATCGTGAACCGGGAGGCGAGCAGTACTTC. As protein: CASSLDREPGGEQYF.

V and J are TRBV7-6 and TRBJ2-7; 8 bases map to TRBD1. The germline gives CDR1 SGHVS, CDR2 FNYEAQ. This CDR3 contains 17 residues. J lost 3 bases, V lost 5 bases, and 15 bases had no gene match. CDR3 amino acids: CASSPRIAGQAHYEQYF. In DNA, the CDR3 is TGTGCCAGCAGCCCTAGGATTGCGGGACAGGCCCACTACGAGCAGTACTTC.